The 25 T cell receptor beta chains reported below all come from one sample, sequenced in a study of naive and memory T cell subsets. RNA was extracted from 2 to 2.5 ml of whole blood of healthy adults. Blood and skin TCR RNA was reverse transcribed with alpha and beta constant primers. TCRdb analysed the 5' RACE reads with MiXCR anew, one entry per CDR3 protein. The table shows 20,000 to 30,000 distinct CDR3 sequences, with under 25% occurring only once. All receptors derive from a female donor in good health.

V gene TRBV20-1 combines with J gene TRBJ2-3, with 9 nucleotides matching TRBD1. V was pared by 6 bases and J by 0 bases, with 7 bases of the junction left unmatched. The CDR3 contains 15 residues. Germline V lookup: CDR1 DFQATT, CDR2 SNEGSKA (reference sequence). CDR3 sequence: CSAQDRGPSTDTQYF. The CDR3, as DNA: TGCAGTGCCCAGGACAGGGGTCCTAGCACAGATACGCAGTATTTT.

This clonotype showed up many times. In DNA form, the CDR3 reads TGTGCTAGTGGTTTGGTACAAGGTACTGAAGCTTTCTTT. It yields the protein CASGLVQGTEAFF. The chain combines TRBV12-5 with TRBJ1-1; D remains unclear. This CDR3 spans 13 amino acids. Germline lookup yields CDR1 LGHNT and CDR2 FRNRAP. V lost 0 bases, J lost 5 bases, and 7 bases lay in between.

The chain uses TRBV6-5 and TRBJ2-1; TRBD2 is a possible D gene (5 bases). The CDR3 is 15 amino acids. CDR1 and CDR2 (germline): MNHEY, SVGAGI. V lost 2 bases to trimming and J lost 6 bases, with 14 bases between them. The CDR3 protein is CASSYEGSGANEQFF. CDR3 DNA: TGTGCCAGCAGTTACGAGGGAAGCGGAGCCAATGAGCAGTTCTTC.

This clonotype was observed a handful of times. This chain joins TRBV20-1 and TRBJ1-2; no clear D. CDR1 is DFQATT, CDR2 SNEGSKA, per germline (reference sequence). The CDR3 consists of 14 residues. The V end was cut by 1 base, the J end by 7 bases, with 16 bases between. CDR3 nucleotide sequence: TGCAGTGCTAGAGTATCTGGGCAACTGGCTGGCTACACCTTC. This encodes CSARVSGQLAGYTF.

This clonotype appeared many times. The genes are TRBV20-1 and TRBJ1-2, with TRBD1 identical over 9 bases. The CDR3 is 13 residues long. The germline CDR1 and CDR2 sequences are DFQATT and SNEGSKA (reference sequence). J gave up 8 bases and V 6 bases, and 10 bases lay outside the gene matches. CDR3 DNA sequence: TGCAGTGCACGGGACAGGGAGATTTCGGGCTACACCTTC. Its protein product is CSARDREISGYTF.

The chain recombines TRBV10-2 with TRBJ2-5; maybe TRBD2 (6 bases). Trimming removed 6 bases from V and 5 bases from J, with 16 bases in between. The CDR3 has 14 residues. Germline V gene sequence: CDR1 WSHSY, CDR2 SAAADI. The DNA for the CDR3 is TGCGCCAGCAGCCCGGATGGGGGGATCGAGACCCAGTACTTC. Protein: CASSPDGGIETQYF.

By proportion, this clonotype is medium-sized. The chain carries TRBV7-4 and TRBJ2-7; no firm D call. The length of the CDR3 is 14 residues. V gave up 1 base and J gave up 2 bases, with 9 bases separating them. Germline V lookup: CDR1 SGHVT, CDR2 SQSDAQ. The CDR3 region has the DNA TGTGCCAGCAGCTTAGTGGGTCCTACCTACGAGCAGTACTTC. Its translation: CASSLVGPTYEQYF.

This clonotype rates as medium-sized. V is TRBV12-3 or TRBV12-4 and J is TRBJ2-1; D uncertain. CDR3 length: 19 amino acids. V was pared by 3 bases and J by 3 bases, with 24 bases between. The CDR3 is CASSFGASLTKPLYNEQFF. CDR3 DNA sequence: TGTGCCAGCAGTTTTGGCGCTTCCTTGACGAAACCTCTCTACAATGAGCAGTTCTTC.

In this sample, this clonotype is medium-sized. The chain uses TRBV6-1 and TRBJ2-2; the match to TRBD2 covers 8 bases. Germline assignment: CDR1 MNHNS and CDR2 SASEGT. V lost 10 bases, J lost 4 bases, and 11 bases stayed unmatched. This CDR3 comprises 15 residues. Written as DNA, the CDR3 is TGTGCCACTCCTACTAGCGGTCTCGCCACCGGGGAGCTGTTTTTT. Its translation: CATPTSGLATGELFF.

This clonotype has only a few counts. V gene TRBV6-2 or TRBV6-3 combines with J gene TRBJ1-1; D might be TRBD1 (6 bases). Between the trimmed V and J ends, which lost 5 bases and 1 base, there was a span of 14 bases. The CDR3 sequence is 15 residues long. Germline-derived CDR1 and CDR2 are MNHEY and SVGEGT. DNA for the CDR3: TGTGCCAGCAGTCAGGGCTTGGGACAGAACACTGAAGCTTTCTTT. Residues: CASSQGLGQNTEAFF.

V usage is TRBV6-5 and J usage is TRBJ2-1, with 12 bases that match TRBD2. V shed 0 bases and J 15 bases; nucleotides not matched to a gene: 12. CDR3 length: 16 amino acids. Germline V CDR1 and CDR2: MNHEY, SVGAGI. The DNA of the CDR3 is TGTGCCAGCAGTTACTCTAGCCTAGCGGGAGGGCCAGGTCGGTTCTTC. Amino acids: CASSYSSLAGGPGRFF.

The chain uses TRBV29-1 and TRBJ1-4, with 8 bases matching TRBD1. This CDR3 has 13 residues. CDR1 is SQVTM, CDR2 ANQGSEA, per germline. V shed 7 bases, J shed 5 bases, and the junction held 6 bases outside the gene matches. The CDR3 region has the DNA TGCAGCGCGCACAGGGGGACGAATGAAAAACTGTTTTTT. It codes for CSAHRGTNEKLFF.

Details on this clonotype: Being one base from a much bigger clone, this may be a read error. The chain is built from TRBV20-1 and TRBJ1-6; D perhaps matches TRBD1 (5 bases). In germline, CDR1 is DFQATT, CDR2 SNEGSKA (reference sequence). CDR3 length: 16 residues. CDR3 sequence reads: CSARGEGGHINSPLNF. In nucleotides, the CDR3 is TGCAGTGCTAGAGGAGAGGGAGGACACATTAATTCACCCCTCAACTTT.

This clonotype was counted a few times. J is TRBJ1-2 and V is TRBV6-5; D is possibly TRBD1 (6 bases). With 8 bases removed from V and 5 bases from J, the gap between germline ends came to 18 bases. Germline loops: CDR1 MNHEY, CDR2 SVGAGI. The CDR3 totals 14 residues. The DNA of the CDR3 is TGTGCCAGCCTACAACCGGGGGGCAGTTATGGCTACACCTTC. Its protein is CASLQPGGSYGYTF.

In this sample, this clonotype turned up many times. This sequence joins TRBV27 and TRBJ2-1, with 7 bases matching TRBD1. Germline assignment: CDR1 MNHEY and CDR2 SMNVEV (reference sequence). Losses at the gene ends were 5 bases for V and 3 bases for J; bases not matched to a gene: 4. CDR3 size: 14 residues. The CDR3 here is CASSRDSYYNEQFF. CDR3 nucleotide sequence: TGTGCCAGCAGTCGGGACAGTTACTACAATGAGCAGTTCTTC.

The rearrangement uses TRBV5-5 and TRBJ1-6, with 8 bases fitting TRBD1. The V segment lost 4 bases and the J segment 13 bases; nucleotides outside the gene matches: 7. Germline values: CDR1 SGHKS, CDR2 YYEKEE (reference sequence). The CDR3 runs 13 residues. The CDR3, as DNA: TGTGCCAGCAGCACGGACAGGGAACGGCCCCTCCACTTT. This encodes CASSTDRERPLHF.

This clonotype has a handful of counts. V gene TRBV20-1 combines with J gene TRBJ2-7; 11 nucleotides match TRBD2. Germline CDR1 reads DFQATT; CDR2 reads SNEGSKA (reference sequence). The CDR3 length is 17 residues. V was clipped by 4 bases and J by 0 bases; unmatched bases: 11. For the CDR3, the DNA is TGCAGTGCTACCACACCCAGGACTAGCGGGCTCTCCTACGAGCAGTACTTC. Protein: CSATTPRTSGLSYEQYF.

This clonotype was counted ten times or more. The chain combines TRBV20-1 with TRBJ2-7, with 7 bases aligning to TRBD2. The CDR3 spans 13 residues. Trimming removed 1 base from V and 4 bases from J; junction bases left unmatched: 4. Germline loops: CDR1 DFQATT, CDR2 SNEGSKA (reference sequence). CDR3 nucleotides: TGCAGTGCTAGAGGCGAGCGGGATTACGAGCAGTACTTC. Its translation is CSARGERDYEQYF.

The rearrangement joins TRBV20-1 to TRBJ2-2; 10 bases align to TRBD2. The CDR3 is 14 amino acids. Looked up from germline, CDR1 is DFQATT and CDR2 is SNEGSKA (reference sequence). The V gene end was trimmed by 6 bases and the J gene end by 5 bases; junction bases not matched to a gene: 6. This chain's CDR3 is CSARASGSTGELFF. In DNA form, the CDR3 reads TGCAGTGCGCGAGCTAGCGGGAGTACCGGGGAGCTGTTTTTT.

The chain couples TRBV10-3 to TRBJ1-5; 9 bases map to TRBD1. Germline CDR1 reads ENHRY; CDR2 reads SYGVKD. V shed 10 bases and J 12 bases; nucleotides not matched to a gene: 10. The CDR3 has 12 residues. The CDR3 is CATGTGRERQHF. The CDR3 coding sequence is TGTGCCACCGGGACAGGGAGGGAGCGCCAGCATTTT.

Concerning this clonotype: The junction differs from germline at one of its ends, possibly a read error. The J gene is TRBJ2-5, the V gene TRBV20-1, with D perhaps given as TRBD1 or TRBD2 (5 bases each). The germline V gene encodes CDR1 DFQATT and CDR2 SNEGSKA (reference sequence). The CDR3 extends over 12 amino acids. CDR3 nucleotide sequence: TGCAGTGCTCGAGAGTGGGGGGAGACCCAGTACTTC. Translated, it gives CSAREWGETQYF.

V is TRBV6-2 or TRBV6-3 and J is TRBJ1-5; no firm D call. Looked up from germline, CDR1 is MNHEY and CDR2 is SVGEGT. The V gene lost 7 bases and the J gene lost 4 bases, with 17 bases spanning the gap. This CDR3 is built from 15 residues. The CDR3 is CASKSAGRTNQPQHF. The CDR3 DNA is TGTGCCAGCAAGTCAGCGGGCAGAACAAATCAGCCCCAGCATTTT.

On this clonotype: A much larger clone sits a single nucleotide away, making a read error possible. This chain links TRBV19 with TRBJ2-5; D perhaps matches TRBD1 (5 bases). Trimming removed 4 bases from V and 2 bases from J, with 8 bases in between. CDR1 and CDR2 from the germline V gene are LNHDA and SQIVND (reference sequence). This CDR3 is 13 amino acids long. Written as DNA, the CDR3 is TGTGCCAGTAGTAGGGGCCGGCAAGAGACCCAGTACTTC. Its translation is CASSRGRQETQYF.

A few counts support this clonotype. The J gene is TRBJ2-3, the V gene TRBV5-5; D is undetermined. V was shortened by 2 bases and J by 2 bases, with 12 bases between the two germline ends. The length of the CDR3 is 15 residues. Per the germline V gene, CDR1 is SGHKS and CDR2 is YYEKEE (reference sequence). CDR3 coding DNA: TGTGCCAGCAGCTTTTCAAGGACGGCCACAGATACGCAGTATTTT. Its protein product is CASSFSRTATDTQYF. The whole variable domain, filled in from reference TRBV5-5 and TRBJ2-3, reads DAGVTQSPTHLIKTRGQQVTLRCSPISGHKSVSWYQQVLGQGPQFIFQYYEKEERGRGNFPDRFSARQFPNYSSELNVNALLLGDSALYLCASSFSRTATDTQYFGPGTRLTVL.

This clonotype was observed many times. The V and J genes are TRBV6-5 and TRBJ2-5; D remains ambiguous. There are 11 residues in the CDR3. CDR1 is MNHEY, CDR2 SVGAGI, per germline. Trimming left V 5 bases short and J 7 bases short, with 8 bases between. The CDR3 DNA is TGTGCCAGCAGTCTCACCGGGACCCAGTACTTC. Translated: CASSLTGTQYF.